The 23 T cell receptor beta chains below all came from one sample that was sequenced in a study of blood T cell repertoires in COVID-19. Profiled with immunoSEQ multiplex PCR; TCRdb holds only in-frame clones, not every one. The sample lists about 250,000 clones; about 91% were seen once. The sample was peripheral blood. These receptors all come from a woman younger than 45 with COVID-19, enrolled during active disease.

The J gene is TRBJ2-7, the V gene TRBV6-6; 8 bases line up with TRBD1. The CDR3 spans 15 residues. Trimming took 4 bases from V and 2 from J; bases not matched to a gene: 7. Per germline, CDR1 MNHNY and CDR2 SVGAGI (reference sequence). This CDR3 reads CASSFGQGVPYEQYV. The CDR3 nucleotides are TGTGCCAGCAGTTTCGGACAGGGAGTCCCCTACGAGCAGTACGTC.

The CDR3 protein is CASSFRNNEQFF. CDR3 DNA sequence: TGTGCCAGCAGTTTCAGGAACAATGAGCAGTTCTTC. This chain connects TRBV27 to TRBJ2-1; D is unresolved. With 3 bases removed from V and 5 bases from J, the gap between germline ends came to 5 bases. CDR1 MNHEY and CDR2 SMNVEV come from the germline V gene (reference sequence). The CDR3 extends over 12 amino acids.

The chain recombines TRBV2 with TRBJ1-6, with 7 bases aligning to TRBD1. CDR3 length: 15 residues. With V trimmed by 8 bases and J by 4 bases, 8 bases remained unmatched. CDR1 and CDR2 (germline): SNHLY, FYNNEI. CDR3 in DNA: TGTGCCAGCGGCCTCTCGACAGGGTATAATTCACCCCTCCACTTT. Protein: CASGLSTGYNSPLHF.

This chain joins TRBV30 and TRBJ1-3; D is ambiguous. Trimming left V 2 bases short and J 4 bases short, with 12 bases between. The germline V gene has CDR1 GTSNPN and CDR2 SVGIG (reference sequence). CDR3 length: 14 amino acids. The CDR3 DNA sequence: TGTGCCTGGAGTACACGCCGGGGAGGAAACACCATATATTTT. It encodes CAWSTRRGGNTIYF.

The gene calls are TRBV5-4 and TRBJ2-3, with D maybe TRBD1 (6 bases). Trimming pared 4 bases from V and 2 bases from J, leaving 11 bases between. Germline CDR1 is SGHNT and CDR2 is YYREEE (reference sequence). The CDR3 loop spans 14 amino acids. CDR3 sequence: CASSQGTLTDTQYF. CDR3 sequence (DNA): TGTGCCAGCAGCCAGGGGACCCTCACAGATACGCAGTATTTT.

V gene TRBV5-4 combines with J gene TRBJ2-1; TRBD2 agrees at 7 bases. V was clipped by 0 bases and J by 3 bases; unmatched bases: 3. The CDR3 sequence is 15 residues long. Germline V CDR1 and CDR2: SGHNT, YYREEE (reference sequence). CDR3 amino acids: CASSLVRGDYNEQFF. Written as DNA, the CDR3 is TGTGCCAGCAGCTTGGTCCGGGGGGACTACAATGAGCAGTTCTTC. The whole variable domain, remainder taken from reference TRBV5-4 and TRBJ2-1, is ETGVTQSPTHLIKTRGQQVTLRCSSQSGHNTVSWYQQALGQGPQFIFQYYREEENGRGNFPPRFSGLQFPNYSSELNVNALELDDSALYLCASSLVRGDYNEQFFGPGTRLTVL.

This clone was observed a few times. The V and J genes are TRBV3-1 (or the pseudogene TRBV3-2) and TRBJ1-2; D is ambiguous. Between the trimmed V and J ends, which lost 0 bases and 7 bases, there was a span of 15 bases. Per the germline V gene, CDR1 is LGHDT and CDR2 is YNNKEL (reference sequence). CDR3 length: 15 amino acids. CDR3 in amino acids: CASSQDSSGIGGYTF. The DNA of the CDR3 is TGTGCCAGCAGCCAAGATTCTTCCGGTATTGGTGGCTACACCTTC.

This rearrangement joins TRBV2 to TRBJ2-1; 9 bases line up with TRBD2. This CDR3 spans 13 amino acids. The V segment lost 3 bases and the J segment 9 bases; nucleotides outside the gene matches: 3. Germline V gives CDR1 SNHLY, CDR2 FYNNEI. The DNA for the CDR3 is TGTGCCAGCAGTGACAGGACTAGCGTTGAGCAGTTCTTC. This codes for CASSDRTSVEQFF.

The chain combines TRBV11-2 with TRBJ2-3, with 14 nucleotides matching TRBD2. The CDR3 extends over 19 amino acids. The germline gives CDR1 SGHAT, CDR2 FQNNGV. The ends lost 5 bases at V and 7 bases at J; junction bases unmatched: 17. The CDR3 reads CASSPVGLAGGPGDYTQYF. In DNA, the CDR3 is TGTGCCAGCAGCCCCGTTGGACTAGCGGGGGGCCCGGGCGATTATACGCAGTATTTT.

CDR3 sequence (DNA): TGTGCCAGCAGTTACCTTATCATACCTACAGGGGACTCCTACAATGAGCAGTTCTTC. Its protein product is CASSYLIIPTGDSYNEQFF. The V and J genes are TRBV6-7 and TRBJ2-1, with TRBD1 matching over 7 bases. TRBV6-7 is annotated as an ORF whose role is uncertain. The CDR3 runs 19 residues. J lost 0 bases, V lost 2 bases, and 13 bases had no gene match.

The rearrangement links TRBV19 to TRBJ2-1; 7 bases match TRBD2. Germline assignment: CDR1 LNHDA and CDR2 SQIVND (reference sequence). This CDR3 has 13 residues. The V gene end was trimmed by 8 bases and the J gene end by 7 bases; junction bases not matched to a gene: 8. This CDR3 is CASGWRGGNEQFF. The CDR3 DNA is TGTGCCAGTGGGTGGAGGGGAGGGAATGAGCAGTTCTTC.

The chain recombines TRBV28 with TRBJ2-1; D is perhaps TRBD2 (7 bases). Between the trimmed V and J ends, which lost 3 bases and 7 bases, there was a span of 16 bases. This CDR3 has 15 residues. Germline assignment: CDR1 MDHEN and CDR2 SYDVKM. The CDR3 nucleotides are TGTGCCAGCAGTTTGGGGGGGGCCTTTCAGAATGAGCAGTTCTTC. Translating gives CASSLGGAFQNEQFF. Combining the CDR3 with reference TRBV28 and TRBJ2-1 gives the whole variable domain DVKVTQSSRYLVKRTGEKVFLECVQDMDHENMFWYRQDPGLGLRLIYFSYDVKMKEKGDIPEGYSVSREKKERFSLILESASTNQTSMYLCASSLGGAFQNEQFFGPGTRLTVL.

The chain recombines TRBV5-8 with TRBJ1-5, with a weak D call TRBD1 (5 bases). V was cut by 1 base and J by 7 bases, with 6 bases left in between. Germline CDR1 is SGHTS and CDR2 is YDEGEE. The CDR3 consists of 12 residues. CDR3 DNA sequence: TGTGCCAGCAGCTTGACAGGCCAGCCCCAGCATTTT. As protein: CASSLTGQPQHF.

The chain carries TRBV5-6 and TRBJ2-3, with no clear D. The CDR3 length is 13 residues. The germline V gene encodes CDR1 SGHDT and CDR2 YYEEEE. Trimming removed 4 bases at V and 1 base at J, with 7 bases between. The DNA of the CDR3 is TGTGCCAGCAGCCGCCAGGGCACAGATACGCAGTATTTT. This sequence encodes CASSRQGTDTQYF.

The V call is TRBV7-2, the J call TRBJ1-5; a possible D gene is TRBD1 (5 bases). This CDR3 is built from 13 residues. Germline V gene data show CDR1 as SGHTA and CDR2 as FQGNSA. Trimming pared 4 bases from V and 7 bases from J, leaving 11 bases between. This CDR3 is CASSSYQGQPQHF. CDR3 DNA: TGTGCCAGCAGCTCCTACCAGGGACAGCCCCAGCATTTT.

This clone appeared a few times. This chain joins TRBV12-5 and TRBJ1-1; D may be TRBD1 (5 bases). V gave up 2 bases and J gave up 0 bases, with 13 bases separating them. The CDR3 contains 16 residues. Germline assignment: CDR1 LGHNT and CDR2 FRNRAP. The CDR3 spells CASGLPRAGLNTEAFF. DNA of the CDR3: TGTGCTAGTGGTTTGCCCCGCGCAGGGCTGAACACTGAAGCTTTCTTT.

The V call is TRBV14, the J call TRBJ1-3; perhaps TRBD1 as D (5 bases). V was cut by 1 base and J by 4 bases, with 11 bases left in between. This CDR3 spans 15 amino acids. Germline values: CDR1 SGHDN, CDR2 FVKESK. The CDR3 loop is CASSQAGGRGNTIYF. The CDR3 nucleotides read TGTGCCAGCAGCCAAGCCGGGGGAAGAGGAAACACCATATATTTT.

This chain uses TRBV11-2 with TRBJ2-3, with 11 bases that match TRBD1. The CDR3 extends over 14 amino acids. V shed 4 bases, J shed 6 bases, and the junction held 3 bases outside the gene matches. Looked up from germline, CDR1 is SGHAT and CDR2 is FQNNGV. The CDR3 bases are TGTGCCAGCAGCTCTGGACAGGGGGCCGATACGCAGTATTTT. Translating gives CASSSGQGADTQYF.

The CDR3 reads CASSLWDRGTNEKLFF. DNA for the CDR3: TGCGCCAGCAGCTTATGGGACAGGGGAACTAATGAAAAACTGTTTTTT. This sequence joins TRBV5-1 and TRBJ1-4, with 10 bases that match TRBD1. CDR1 SGHRS and CDR2 YFSETQ come from the germline V gene. V shed 2 bases, J shed 1 base, and the junction held 2 bases outside the gene matches. The CDR3 runs 16 residues.

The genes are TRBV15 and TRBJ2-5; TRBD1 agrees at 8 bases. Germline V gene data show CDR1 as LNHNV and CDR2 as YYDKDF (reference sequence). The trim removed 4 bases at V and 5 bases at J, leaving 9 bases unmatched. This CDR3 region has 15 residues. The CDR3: CATSTRGPSGETQYF. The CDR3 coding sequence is TGTGCCACCAGCACCAGGGGGCCTTCTGGGGAGACCCAGTACTTC.

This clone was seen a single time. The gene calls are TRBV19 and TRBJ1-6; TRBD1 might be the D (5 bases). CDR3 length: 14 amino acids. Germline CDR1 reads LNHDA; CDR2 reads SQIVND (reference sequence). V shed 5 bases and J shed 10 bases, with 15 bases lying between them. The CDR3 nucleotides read TGTGCCAGTAGTTGGGGCAGGGTCGGATCACCCCTCCACTTT. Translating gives CASSWGRVGSPLHF. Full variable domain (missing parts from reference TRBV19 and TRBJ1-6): DGGITQSPKYLFRKEGQNVTLSCEQNLNHDAMYWYRQDPGQGLRLIYYSQIVNDFQKGDIAEGYSVSREKKESFPLTVTSAQKNPTAFYLCASSWGRVGSPLHFGNGTRLTVT.

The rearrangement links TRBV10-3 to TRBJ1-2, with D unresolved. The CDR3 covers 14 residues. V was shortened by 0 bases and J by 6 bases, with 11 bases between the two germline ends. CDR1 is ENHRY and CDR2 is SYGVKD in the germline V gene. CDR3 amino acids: CAISESEREDGYTF. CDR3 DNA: TGTGCCATCAGTGAGTCGGAAAGGGAGGATGGCTACACCTTC.

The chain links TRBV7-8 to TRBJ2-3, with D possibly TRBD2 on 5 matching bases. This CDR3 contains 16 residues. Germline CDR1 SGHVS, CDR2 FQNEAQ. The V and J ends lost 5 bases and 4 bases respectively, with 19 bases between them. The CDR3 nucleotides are TGTGCCAGCAGCACCTCCAGAGGGTTTGTTGCAGATACGCAGTATTTT. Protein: CASSTSRGFVADTQYF. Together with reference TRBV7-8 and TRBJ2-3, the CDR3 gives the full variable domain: GAGVSQSPRYKVAKRGQDVALRCDPISGHVSLFWYQQALGQGPEFLTYFQNEAQLDKSGLPSDRFFAERPEGSVSTLKIQRTQQEDSAVYLCASSTSRGFVADTQYFGPGTRLTVL.